This T cell receptor beta chain appears in the sequencing data of a study of T-cell memory formation after mild COVID-19. TCRdb itself ran the 5' RACE reads through MiXCR, one entry per CDR3 protein. The table lists hundreds of thousands of distinct CDR3 sequences, about 20% of them singletons, with about 8.4% in the top ten. Notes on the study in general: Among contracting clones, CD4+ were mainly CM/EM and CD8+ enriched in EMRA.

Note on this clonotype: Its antigen remains unidentified.

CDR1 is MGHRA, CDR2 YSYEKL, per germline. This CDR3 comprises 14 residues. Trimming took 4 bases from V and 1 from J, leaving 10 bases between them. This clonotype originated in an adult woman who had mild COVID-19 (a few samples of this study predate the infection). Cell type and time point are not known. The chain has TRBV4-1 and TRBJ2-5; D might be TRBD1 (5 bases). Source material: PBMCs or a T cell subset sorted from them (not recorded which). The CDR3: CASSPVGVQETQYF. The CDR3 coding sequence is TGCGCCAGCAGCCCGGTAGGGGTCCAAGAGACCCAGTACTTC.